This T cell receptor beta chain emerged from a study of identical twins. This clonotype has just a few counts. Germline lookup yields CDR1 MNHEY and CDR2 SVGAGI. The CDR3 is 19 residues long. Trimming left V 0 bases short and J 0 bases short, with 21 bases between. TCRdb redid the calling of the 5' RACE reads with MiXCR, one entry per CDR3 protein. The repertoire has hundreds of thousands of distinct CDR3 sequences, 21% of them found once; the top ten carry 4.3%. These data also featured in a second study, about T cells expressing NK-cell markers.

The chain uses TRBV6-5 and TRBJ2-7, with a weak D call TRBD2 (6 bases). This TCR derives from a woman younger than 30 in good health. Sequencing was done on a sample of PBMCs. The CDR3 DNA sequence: TGTGCCAGCAGTTACTCTTCCAGCGGGCCCTGGAGGAGCTCCTACGAGCAGTACTTC. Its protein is CASSYSSSGPWRSSYEQYF.